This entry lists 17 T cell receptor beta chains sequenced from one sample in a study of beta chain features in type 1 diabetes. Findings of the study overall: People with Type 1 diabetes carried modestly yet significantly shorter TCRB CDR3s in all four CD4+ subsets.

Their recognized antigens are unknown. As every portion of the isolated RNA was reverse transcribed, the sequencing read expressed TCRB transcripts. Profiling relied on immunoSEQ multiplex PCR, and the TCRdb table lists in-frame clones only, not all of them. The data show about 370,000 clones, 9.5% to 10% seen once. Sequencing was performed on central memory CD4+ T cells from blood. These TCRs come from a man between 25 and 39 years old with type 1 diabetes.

The CDR3 DNA reads as TGTGCCAGCAGCTTAGGGACAGGGTTCTCCTACGAGCAGTACTTC. Amino acid sequence: CASSLGTGFSYEQYF. V gene TRBV11-2 combines with J gene TRBJ2-7; 8 bases agree with TRBD1. V trimming: 1 base; J trimming: 0 bases; junction bases outside the gene matches: 2. Germline V gene sequence: CDR1 SGHAT, CDR2 FQNNGV. The CDR3 covers 15 residues.

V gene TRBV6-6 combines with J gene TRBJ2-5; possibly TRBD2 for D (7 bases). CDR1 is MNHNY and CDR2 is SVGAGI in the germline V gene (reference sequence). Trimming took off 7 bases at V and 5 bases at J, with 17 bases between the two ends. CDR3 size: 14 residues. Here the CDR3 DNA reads TGTGCCAGCACCTTGGGGGGGCTGGGGGAGACCCAGTACTTC. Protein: CASTLGGLGETQYF.

The CDR3 spells CASSQGTSGPTEQFF. CDR3 DNA: TGCGCCAGCAGCCAAGGGACTAGCGGGCCGACAGAGCAGTTCTTC. The rearrangement links TRBV4-1 to TRBJ2-1; 11 nucleotides align to TRBD2. Germline V CDR1 and CDR2: MGHRA, YSYEKL. The CDR3 runs 15 residues. J lost 10 bases, V lost 1 base, and 6 bases had no gene match.

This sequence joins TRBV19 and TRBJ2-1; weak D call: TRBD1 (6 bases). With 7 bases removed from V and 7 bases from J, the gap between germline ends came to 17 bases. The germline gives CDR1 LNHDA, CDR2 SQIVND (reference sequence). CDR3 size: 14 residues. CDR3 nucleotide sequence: TGTGCCAGTAACTCCAGGGACAATATAAATGAGCAGTTCTTC. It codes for CASNSRDNINEQFF. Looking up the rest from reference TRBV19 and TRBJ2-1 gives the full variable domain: DGGITQSPKYLFRKEGQNVTLSCEQNLNHDAMYWYRQDPGQGLRLIYYSQIVNDFQKGDIAEGYSVSREKKESFPLTVTSAQKNPTAFYLCASNSRDNINEQFFGPGTRLTVL.

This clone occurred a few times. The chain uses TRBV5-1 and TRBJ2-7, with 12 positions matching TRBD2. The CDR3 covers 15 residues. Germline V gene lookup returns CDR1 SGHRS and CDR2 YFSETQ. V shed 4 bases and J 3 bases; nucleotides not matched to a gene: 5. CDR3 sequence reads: CASSARTSGNYEQYF. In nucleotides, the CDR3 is TGCGCCAGCAGCGCCAGGACTAGCGGGAACTACGAGCAGTACTTC. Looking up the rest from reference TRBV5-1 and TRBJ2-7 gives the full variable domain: KAGVTQTPRYLIKTRGQQVTLSCSPISGHRSVSWYQQTPGQGLQFLFEYFSETQRNKGNFPGRFSGRQFSNSRSEMNVSTLELGDSALYLCASSARTSGNYEQYFGPGTRLTVT.

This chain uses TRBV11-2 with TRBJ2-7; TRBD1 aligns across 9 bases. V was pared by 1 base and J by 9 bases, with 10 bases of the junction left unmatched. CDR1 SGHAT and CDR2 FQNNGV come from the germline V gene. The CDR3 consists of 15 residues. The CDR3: CASSLVTEGQGVQYF. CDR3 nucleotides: TGTGCCAGCAGCTTAGTTACCGAGGGACAGGGCGTGCAGTACTTC.

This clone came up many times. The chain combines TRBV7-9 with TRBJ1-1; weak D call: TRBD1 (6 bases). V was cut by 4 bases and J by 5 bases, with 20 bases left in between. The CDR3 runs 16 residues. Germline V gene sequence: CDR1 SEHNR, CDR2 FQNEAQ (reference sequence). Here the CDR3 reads CASSSTLQGRGTEAFF. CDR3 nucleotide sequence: TGTGCCAGCAGCTCAACCCTGCAGGGGCGTGGAACTGAAGCTTTCTTT.

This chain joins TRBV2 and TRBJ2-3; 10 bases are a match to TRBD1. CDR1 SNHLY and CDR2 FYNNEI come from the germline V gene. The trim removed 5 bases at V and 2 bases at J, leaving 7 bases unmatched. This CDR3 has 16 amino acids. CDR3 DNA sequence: TGTGCCAGCAGTAGACAGGGGGCGCGGAACACAGATACGCAGTATTTT. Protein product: CASSRQGARNTDTQYF.

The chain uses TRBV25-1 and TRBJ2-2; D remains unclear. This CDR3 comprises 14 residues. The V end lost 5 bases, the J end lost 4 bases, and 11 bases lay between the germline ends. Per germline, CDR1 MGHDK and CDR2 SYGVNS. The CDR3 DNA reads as TGTGCCAGCAGTTTCGGAACGGGCACCGGGGAGCTGTTTTTT. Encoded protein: CASSFGTGTGELFF.

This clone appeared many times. The chain's CDR3 is CAISEWVSGGEQYF. In nucleotides, the CDR3 is TGTGCCATCAGTGAGTGGGTCTCAGGAGGCGAGCAGTACTTC. The chain uses TRBV10-3 and TRBJ2-7; the D gene is possibly TRBD2 (5 bases). CDR1 ENHRY and CDR2 SYGVKD come from the germline V gene. This CDR3 comprises 14 residues. V shed 1 base and J shed 6 bases, with 13 bases lying between them.

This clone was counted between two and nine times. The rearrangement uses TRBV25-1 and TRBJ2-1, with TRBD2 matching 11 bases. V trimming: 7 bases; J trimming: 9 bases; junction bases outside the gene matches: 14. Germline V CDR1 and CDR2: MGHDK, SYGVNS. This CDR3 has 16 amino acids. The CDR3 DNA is TGTGCCAGCACCTATAGCGGGAGGGCCGGCACCGGTGAGCAGTTCTTC. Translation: CASTYSGRAGTGEQFF.

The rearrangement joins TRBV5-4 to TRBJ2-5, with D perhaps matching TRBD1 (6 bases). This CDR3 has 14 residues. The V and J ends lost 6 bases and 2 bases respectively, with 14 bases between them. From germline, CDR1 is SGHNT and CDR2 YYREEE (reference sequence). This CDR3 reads CASNRGSGQETQYF. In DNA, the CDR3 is TGTGCCAGCAATAGGGGGAGTGGGCAAGAGACCCAGTACTTC.

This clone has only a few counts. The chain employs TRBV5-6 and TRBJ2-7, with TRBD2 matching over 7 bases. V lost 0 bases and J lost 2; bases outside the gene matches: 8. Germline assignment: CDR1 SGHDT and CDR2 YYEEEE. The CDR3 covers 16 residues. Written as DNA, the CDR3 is TGTGCCAGCAGCTTGGGAGGCGCGGGAGTTACCTACGAGCAGTACTTC. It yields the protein CASSLGGAGVTYEQYF.

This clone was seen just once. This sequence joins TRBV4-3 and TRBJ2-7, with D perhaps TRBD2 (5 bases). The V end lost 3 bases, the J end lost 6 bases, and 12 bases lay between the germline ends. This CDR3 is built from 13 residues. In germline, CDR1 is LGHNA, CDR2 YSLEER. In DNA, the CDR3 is TGCGCCAGCAGCCAGGAACTAGAGGGCGAGCAGTACTTC. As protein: CASSQELEGEQYF.

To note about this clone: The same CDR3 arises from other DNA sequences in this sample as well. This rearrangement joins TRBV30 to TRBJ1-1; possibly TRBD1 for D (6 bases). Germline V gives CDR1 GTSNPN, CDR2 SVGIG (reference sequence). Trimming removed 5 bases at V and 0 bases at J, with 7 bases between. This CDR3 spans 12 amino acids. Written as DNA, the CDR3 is TGTGCCTGGGGACAGTTGAACACTGAAGCTTTCTTT. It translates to CAWGQLNTEAFF.

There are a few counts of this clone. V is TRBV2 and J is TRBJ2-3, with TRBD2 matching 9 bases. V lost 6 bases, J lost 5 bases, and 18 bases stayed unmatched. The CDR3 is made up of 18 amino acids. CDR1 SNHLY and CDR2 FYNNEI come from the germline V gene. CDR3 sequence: CASRFSGGLAGRGDTQYF. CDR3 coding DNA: TGTGCCAGCAGATTCTCTGGTGGGCTAGCGGGAAGGGGAGATACGCAGTATTTT.

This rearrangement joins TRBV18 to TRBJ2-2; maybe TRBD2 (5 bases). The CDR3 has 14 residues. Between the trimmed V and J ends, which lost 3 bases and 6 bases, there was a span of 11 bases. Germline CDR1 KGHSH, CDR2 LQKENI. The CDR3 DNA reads TGTGCCAGCTCACCCGGCGGGCCAGCCGGGGAGCTGTTTTTT. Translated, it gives CASSPGGPAGELFF.